This entry is about one T cell receptor beta chain. Different DNA sequences within this sample yield the same CDR3. V lost 0 bases and J lost 2, with 9 bases in between. Germline V gene data show CDR1 as SGDLS and CDR2 as YYNGEE. CDR3 length: 14 residues. This specimen comes from a study of shared clonotypes between healthy human individuals. Looking at the study overall: The cohort comprised a couple of women and a few men. Their ages spanned 18 to 49 years.

The donors, all of them Caucasian adults, lived in Nashville, Tennessee. The data were produced by immunoSEQ multiplex PCR, yet TCRdb's version contains in-frame clones alone and is incomplete. The profile shows about 510,000 clones, 79% of them singletons. This chain connects TRBV9 to TRBJ2-7; D gene ambiguous. Sequenced input: PBMCs. This clonotype was obtained from a woman aged 40 to 50 in good health. Some clones in this sample may be carry-over from other donors' samples. CDR3 sequence (DNA): TGTGCCAGCAGCGTAGGGGGTGGGACCTACGAGCAGTACTTC. This sequence encodes CASSVGGGTYEQYF.